This T cell receptor (beta chain) was captured in a study of type 1 regulatory T cells. Study details: T-allo10 is an in vitro-generated, Tr1-enriched CD4 T cell product specific for alloantigen. Study findings and constraints: Compared with non-Tr1 cells, Tr1 cells showed a narrower TCR repertoire.

V lost 5 bases, J lost 5 bases, and 8 bases stayed unmatched. The germline CDR1 and CDR2 sequences are DFQATT and SNEGSKA (reference sequence). The CDR3 totals 14 residues. TCRdb used MiXCR to reprocess the reads, holding one entry per CDR3 protein. The table has approximately 77,000 distinct CDR3 sequences, less than 25% seen once. A word on this clonotype: What it binds is unknown.

This chain links TRBV20-1 with TRBJ2-7; 11 bases match TRBD2. Sequenced: cultured type 1 regulatory T (Tr1) cells, either the whole culture or a sorted fraction (not recorded which). This receptor was taken from a human donor in good health. The DNA for the CDR3 is TGCAGTGCTGTCGGGACTAGCGGTCGTAACGAGCAGTACTTC. Residues: CSAVGTSGRNEQYF.